Listed below are T cell receptor beta chains from one sample, sequenced in a study of blood T cell repertoires in COVID-19. Profiling relied on immunoSEQ multiplex PCR, and the TCRdb table lists in-frame clones only, not all of them. Found here are some 120,000 clones, 84% of them singletons; the top ten hold around an eighth. The sample was peripheral blood. The receptors shown here come from a woman aged 30 to 39 who had recovered from COVID-19. Each CDR3 is given with its conserved first and last residue. A D gene is named only where the DNA matches it firmly. Clone size is given for some rows only: seen once, a few or many times, or a class if the clone is expanded.

>.|.|TRBV6-5|TRBJ1-3
TGTGCCAGCAGTTCCCAGGGGAACACCATATATTTT
CASSSQGNTIYF
>TRBD1|.|TRBV30|TRBJ2-7
TGTGCCTGGGGCGTGGGGCAGGGGGCTACGCAGTACTTC
CAWGVGQGATQYF
>TRBD2|many|TRBV27|TRBJ2-3
TGTGCCAGCAGTTTATACGGGGGGGCCGGAGATACGCAGTATTTT
CASSLYGGAGDTQYF
>TRBD1|.|TRBV29-1|TRBJ1-2
TGCAGCGTTGAGTGGTCCTCGGACAGGGTGGTCTATGGCTACACCTTC
CSVEWSSDRVVYGYTF
>.|.|TRBV21-1|TRBJ1-4
TGTGCCAGCAGCAAAACGAGACTTGTCCTGAGAAGTGAAAAACTGTTTTTT
CASSKTRLVLRSEKLFF
>.|few|TRBV6-1|TRBJ1-2
TGTGCCAGCAGTGAAGCGGTTATAGCAGGGTTCTATGGCTACACCTTC
CASSEAVIAGFYGYTF
>.|.|TRBV19|TRBJ1-1
TGTGCCAGTAGCACCAAACAGAACACTGAAGCTTTCTTT
CASSTKQNTEAFF
>.|.|TRBV20-1|TRBJ2-1
TGCAGTGCTCCAGGAATCAATGAGCAGTTCTTC
CSAPGINEQFF
>.|.|TRBV6-5|TRBJ1-1
TGTGCCAGCAAACAGGTGGCTGCTGAAGCTTTCTTT
CASKQVAAEAFF
>.|.|TRBV30|TRBJ1-1
TGTGCCTGGAGTTTTTCAGGGGATATGAACACTGAAGCTTTCTTT
CAWSFSGDMNTEAFF
>.|.|TRBV7-2|TRBJ2-3
TGTGCCAGCAGCTTAGTAGGGGGGGAAGATACGCAGTATTTT
CASSLVGGEDTQYF
>.|once|TRBV6-5|TRBJ1-1
TGTGCCAGCAGTTACGACGGGGGCACTGAAGCTTTCTTT
CASSYDGGTEAFF
>.|.|TRBV9|TRBJ1-2
TGTGCCAGCAGCGCCCGGGGAGGCAATGGCTACACCTTC
CASSARGGNGYTF
>.|.|TRBV7-2|TRBJ2-1
TGTGCCAGCAGCCTCGGGGTAGCGGAGTACAATGAGCAGTTCTTC
CASSLGVAEYNEQFF
>.|once|TRBV14|TRBJ1-1
TGTGCCAGCAGCCTGCCAACGTACCTCAGCACTGAAGCTTTCTTT
CASSLPTYLSTEAFF
>TRBD2|.|TRBV9|TRBJ2-5
TGTGCCAGCAGCCGTACAACTAGCGGGGGATTCGAGACCCAGTACTTC
CASSRTTSGGFETQYF
>TRBD2|.|TRBV13|TRBJ2-1
TGTGCCAGCAGCTTGGGACTAGCGGGAGACTATTCCTACAATGAGCAGTTCTTC
CASSLGLAGDYSYNEQFF
>TRBD1|once|TRBV19|TRBJ2-7
TGTGCCAGTAGTTCAGGACAGGGGGGCTCCTACGAGCAGTACTTC
CASSSGQGGSYEQYF
>TRBD1|.|TRBV2|TRBJ2-5
TGTGCCAGCAGTGAACGGTTAGGGGGCGAGACCCAGTACTTC
CASSERLGGETQYF
>TRBD1|few|TRBV4-2|TRBJ2-5
TGTGCCAGCAGCCAAGCGGACAGGGGTGAGACCCAGTACTTC
CASSQADRGETQYF
>.|.|TRBV5-1|TRBJ1-2
TGCGCCAGCAGCCGGGACTTATCGAACTATGGCTACACCTTC
CASSRDLSNYGYTF
>.|once|TRBV18|TRBJ1-2
TGTGCCAGCTCACAGGGGGTGGCGGTTTATGGCTACACCTTC
CASSQGVAVYGYTF
>.|.|TRBV2|TRBJ2-3
TGTGCCAGCAGTTTTGGGGCGCAGCGAAGCACAGATACGCAGTATTTT
CASSFGAQRSTDTQYF
>.|.|TRBV6-1|TRBJ1-2
TGTGCCAGCAGTGAAGGAGACAGCTATACGGGCTACACCTTC
CASSEGDSYTGYTF
>TRBD1|.|TRBV5-1|TRBJ1-2
TGCGCCAGCAGCCCTGGACAGGGGAAAATGGGCTACACCTTC
CASSPGQGKMGYTF
>TRBD1|.|TRBV2|TRBJ2-5
TGTGCCAGCACACCTAGACAGGGGGTAGTGGACGAGACCCAGTACTTC
CASTPRQGVVDETQYF
>.|.|TRBV14|TRBJ1-3
TGTGCCAGCAGCCAAGATCTGGGGGGGAACACCATATATTTT
CASSQDLGGNTIYF
>TRBD1|.|TRBV9|TRBJ2-2
TGTGCCAGCAGCGGAGGACAGGGCTGGGACACCGGGGAGCTGTTTTTT
CASSGGQGWDTGELFF
>.|.|TRBV11-2|TRBJ2-1
TGTGCCAGCAGCTTGGGAGAATCCTCGTTCTACAATGAGCAGTTCTTC
CASSLGESSFYNEQFF
>.|many|TRBV7-2|TRBJ1-1
TGTGCCAGCAGCTTACTCAGGGTGAGAACTGAAGCTTTCTTT
CASSLLRVRTEAFF
>.|.|TRBV2|TRBJ2-2
TGTGCCAGCAGATTAGAGTTTTTGGGGGAGCTGTTTTTT
CASRLEFLGELFF
>TRBD1|.|TRBV6-5|TRBJ1-1
TGTGCCAGCAGACCCCCTGGAACAGGGGGCTTTGAAGCTTTCTTT
CASRPPGTGGFEAFF
>TRBD1|.|TRBV4-1|TRBJ1-1
TGCGCCAGCAGCACAGGACAGGGGTTTTTTAACACTGAAGCTTTCTTT
CASSTGQGFFNTEAFF
>.|once|TRBV18|TRBJ1-4
TGTGCCAGCTCACCAAATCGGGGGTCAAATGAAAAACTGTTTTTT
CASSPNRGSNEKLFF
>.|.|TRBV5-4|TRBJ1-2
TGTGCCAGCAGCTTGGATCAGGGAGGCTATGGCTACACCTTC
CASSLDQGGYGYTF
>.|.|TRBV5-1|TRBJ2-7
TGCGCCAGCAGCTTGAAGGCAGGGGAGATTGGGGAGCAGTACTTC
CASSLKAGEIGEQYF
>TRBD2|.|TRBV5-1|TRBJ2-3
TGCGCCAGCAGCCGAGCACTAGCGTCCACAGATACGCAGTATTTT
CASSRALASTDTQYF
>TRBD2|.|TRBV20-1|TRBJ2-7
TGCAGTGCTAGTCCCAGCGGGAGGAGCTCCTACGAGCAGTACTTC
CSASPSGRSSYEQYF
>TRBD1|.|TRBV6-5|TRBJ1-5
TGTGCCAGCTTAAGGACAGGGGGCGTCAATCAGCCCCAGCATTTT
CASLRTGGVNQPQHF
>.|.|TRBV2|TRBJ1-1
TGTGCCAGCAGACTGGGGGCCAGGGACACTGAAGCTTTCTTT
CASRLGARDTEAFF
>.|once|TRBV5-1|TRBJ2-1
TGCGCCAGCAGCTTGCTAGGGGCTAGCGAGATCAATGAGCAGTTCTTC
CASSLLGASEINEQFF
>.|few|TRBV6-5|TRBJ1-2
TGTGCCAGCAGTTTCCTCTCTTCCCCTTATGGCTACACCTTC
CASSFLSSPYGYTF
>TRBD2|.|TRBV5-1|TRBJ2-7
TGCGCCAGCAGCCCCATAGCGGGAGTATCCTACGAGCAGTACTTC
CASSPIAGVSYEQYF
>.|.|TRBV12-3/TRBV12-4|TRBJ1-2
TGTGCCAGCACTCTTTCCAGGGATGGCTACACCTTC
CASTLSRDGYTF
>.|.|TRBV28|TRBJ2-1
TGTGCCAGCAGTCCTTTGTTACGGGTATACAATGAGCAGTTCTTC
CASSPLLRVYNEQFF
>TRBD1|.|TRBV25-1|TRBJ2-1
TGTGCCAGCAGTGATTTCTCCGGGACAGGGGATAATGAGCAGTTCTTC
CASSDFSGTGDNEQFF
>TRBD1|.|TRBV27|TRBJ1-1
TGTGCCAGCAGTGTCGGACAGGGGTCTGAAGCTTTCTTT
CASSVGQGSEAFF
>TRBD2|.|TRBV11-2|TRBJ2-7
TGTGCCAGCAGCTCCGGACTAGCGGGAGACGAGCAGTACTTC
CASSSGLAGDEQYF